The entry below gives a single TCR beta chain sequence along with its context. What it binds is not known. The entry originates in a study of shared clonotypes between healthy human individuals. Across the study: Researchers drew samples from a couple of women and three men aged 18 to 49.

Clones were read by immunoSEQ multiplex PCR, and TCRdb kept only the in-frame ones, dropping some. The sample shows around 2,100,000 clones, 85% to 95% of them seen only once. The V gene end was trimmed by 5 bases and the J gene end by 3 bases; junction bases not matched to a gene: 3. The CDR3 is 14 residues long. Germline V gene sequence: CDR1 SEHNR, CDR2 FQNEAQ (reference sequence). Study observations and caveats: Depth of sequencing was expected to influence donor clonotype sharing. Clonotypes shared by all four donors outscored non-shared clonotypes in generation probability.

Cells designated naive CD8 were CD45RO-negative and were positively selected for CCR7, with terminally differentiated effector memory CD45RA+ cells excluded. V is TRBV7-9 and J is TRBJ2-5; 10 nucleotides match TRBD1. The TCR was taken from a man aged 18 to 29 in good health. Sequencing was done on a sample of naive CD8+ T cells sorted from blood. The CDR3 region has the DNA TGTGCCAGCAGCGAGACAGGGGGCAAAGAGACCCAGTACTTC. Amino acid sequence: CASSETGGKETQYF. The whole variable domain, filled in from reference TRBV7-9 and TRBJ2-5, reads DTGVSQNPRHKITKRGQNVTFRCDPISEHNRLYWYRQTLGQGPEFLTYFQNEAQLEKSRLLSDRFSAERPKGSFSTLEIQRTEQGDSAMYLCASSETGGKETQYFGPGTRLLVL.